The entry below describes one T cell receptor (beta chain). Antigen unknown. Germline CDR1 reads SEHNR; CDR2 reads FQNEAQ (reference sequence). This CDR3 is built from 14 residues. One entry per CDR3 protein, without DNA, is what TCRdb gives after re-calling the 5' RACE reads. The sample's table shows about 440,000 distinct CDR3 sequences. This specimen belongs to a study of T cells expressing NK-cell markers. As for the study in general: CD3+CD56+NKG2C+, CD3+CD56+NKG2C- and CD3+CD56-NKG2C+ T cells, once sorted, supplied the TCR beta repertoires. Eight donors were sequenced, of whom seven were HCMV-seropositive, while the remaining one was HCMV-seronegative.

The study's findings and limits: Of the CD8+ T cell pool in roughly six donors, roughly 1.0-8% was accounted for by dominant NKG2C+ clonotypes.

Sequencing used blood T cells: a sorted CD56 or NKG2C T cell subset, CD4+ or CD8+ T cells, or bulk PBMC T cells (not recorded which). This receptor was taken from a woman between 18 and 75 years old in good health. The chain has TRBV7-9 and TRBJ1-1; the D call of TRBD1 rests on TCRdb alone, since no DNA is present to check it. The CDR3 reads CASSFNRVPTEAFF.